This T cell receptor (beta chain) was observed in a study of T cell responses to AZD1222 COVID-19 vaccine. Study summary: Recipients boosted at about 4 weeks or about 12 weeks are pooled.

Turning to this clone: The antigen is unknown.

This CDR3 contains 16 residues. CDR1 and CDR2 (germline): WSHSY, SAAADI. The J segment lost 0 bases and the V segment lost 6 bases, leaving 9 bases of the junction unmatched. Profiling relied on immunoSEQ multiplex PCR, and the TCRdb table lists in-frame clones only, not all of them. The table records roughly 150,000 clones, 90% to 95% of them present only once. General observations from the study: Only 5 or 6 people who got AZD1222 tested seropositive at baseline.

This sequence joins TRBV10-2 and TRBJ2-3; 7 bases map to TRBD1. This TCR was sampled from an adult in good health. The sequencing used peripheral blood, collected on day 0 of AZD1222 vaccination. The DNA for the CDR3 is TGCGCCAGCAGGAAGGGACAGACAACTAGCACAGATACGCAGTATTTT. Amino acid sequence: CASRKGQTTSTDTQYF.